The sequence of this T cell receptor (beta chain) was determined in a study of vaccination and CD4 T cells after COVID-19. Details on this clonotype: What it recognizes is unknown.

Treatment specified: roughly ten-day PBMC culture with coronavirus spike peptide pools or control peptides (ViraFEST assay). The Oncomine TCR Beta short-read assay was applied to DNA of cultured CD4+ T cells. TCRdb analysed the PCR reads with MiXCR anew, one entry per CDR3 protein. Of more than 13,000 distinct CDR3 sequences listed, 50% to 70% are singletons. The CDR3 is made up of 14 amino acids. Germline CDR1 and CDR2: SNHLY and FYNNEI. Trimming at V came to 6 bases and at J to 5 bases, leaving 4 bases not matched to a gene. V gene TRBV2 combines with J gene TRBJ1-1; the match to TRBD1 covers 12 bases. The material sequenced was CD4+ T cells from blood, cultured in vitro, taken before SARS-CoV-2 vaccination. The clonotype originates from a human donor who had recovered from COVID-19. The CDR3 is CASRGQGAHTEAFF. The CDR3 nucleotides are TGTGCCAGCAGGGGACAGGGGGCTCATACTGAAGCTTTCTTT.